A selection of T cell receptor beta chains follows, all from one sample in a study of response to subunit inactivated influenza vaccine. TCRdb re-called the RT-PCR reads through MiXCR, storing one row per CDR3 protein. The top ten hold approximately 11% of the sample, which has over 150,000 distinct CDR3 sequences, around 9% seen once. The starting material was non-naive T cells sorted from PBMCs, obtained on the day of vaccination. The receptor set was obtained from a middle-aged man who received an inactivated influenza vaccine. Both conserved end residues are part of each CDR3. A D gene is named only where the DNA matches it firmly. Expanded clones get a size class; other rows say once, few or many, or leave the size out.

TRBJ2-7	.	TRBV20-1	TRBD2	TGCAGTGCTATAACCGGGACTATTCTCGAGCAGTACTTC	CSAITGTILEQYF
TRBJ2-1	.	TRBV6-1	TRBD2	TGTGCCAGCAGTGAGGGGGGAGGGCCGTTTTATGAGCAGTTCTTC	CASSEGGGPFYEQFF
TRBJ2-5	.	TRBV29-1	.	TGCAGCGTTGAAGGCCCGGGTCGGGAGTTTCTTGAGACCCAGTACTTC	CSVEGPGREFLETQYF
TRBJ2-4	many	TRBV20-1	.	TGCAGTGCCTCCAAGTTAGCCAAAAACATTCAGTACTTC	CSASKLAKNIQYF
TRBJ2-7	.	TRBV5-6	.	TGTGCCAGCAGCTTGAGTGGGTACTCGCAGTACTTC	CASSLSGYSQYF
TRBJ1-1	few	TRBV6-1	TRBD1	TGTGCCAGCAAGGACAGGGGCGCGAACACTGAAGCTTTCTTT	CASKDRGANTEAFF
TRBJ2-2	.	TRBV12-3/TRBV12-4	.	TGTGCCAGCAAGTTGGGGCCTAACACCGGGGAGCTGTTTTTT	CASKLGPNTGELFF
TRBJ2-6	.	TRBV29-1	.	TGCAGCGTTTACTCGTACTCTGGGGCCAACGTCCTGACTTTC	CSVYSYSGANVLTF
TRBJ1-2	.	TRBV28	.	TGTGCCAGCAGTTTTAAGGGCACCTATGGCTACACCTTC	CASSFKGTYGYTF
TRBJ1-2	.	TRBV9	.	TGTGCCAGCAGCGTAGAGCTGAATCCTAACTATGGCTACACCTTC	CASSVELNPNYGYTF
TRBJ1-4	many	TRBV5-8	TRBD1	TGTGCCAGCACCCAGGGACAGGCGGATGAAAAACTGTTTTTT	CASTQGQADEKLFF
TRBJ2-1	.	TRBV28	.	TGTGCCAGCAGCCGGGACCCCTCCAATGAGCAGTTCTTC	CASSRDPSNEQFF
TRBJ2-2	few	TRBV6-1	.	TGTGCCAGCAAGGCGGGACAGTCGAACACCGGGGAGCTGTTTTTT	CASKAGQSNTGELFF
TRBJ1-1	few	TRBV5-1	.	TGCGCCAGCAGCTTAGCAGGGGACGCTTTCTTT	CASSLAGDAFF
TRBJ2-7	few	TRBV5-1	.	TGCGCCAGCAGCTTGGCCCAGGGCAGGGGGGCCGAGCAGTACTTC	CASSLAQGRGAEQYF
TRBJ1-4	few	TRBV25-1	.	TGTGCCAGCCTGCGACGGTTCTTTGAAAAACTGTTTTTT	CASLRRFFEKLFF
TRBJ1-4	few	TRBV12-3/TRBV12-4	.	TGTGCCAGCAGGACAGGAGTTGAAAAACTGTTTTTT	CASRTGVEKLFF
TRBJ2-3	few	TRBV20-1	.	TGCAGTGCTAGAGAGGGCGGCTCAGGAGGGCTTGGTACGCAGTATTTT	CSAREGGSGGLGTQYF
TRBJ2-1	many	TRBV12-3/TRBV12-4	TRBD2	TGTGCCAGCAGCCCACTAGCGGGGGGATTGGGTGAGCAGTTCTTC	CASSPLAGGLGEQFF
TRBJ2-3	few	TRBV12-3/TRBV12-4	TRBD2	TGTGCCAGCAGTTGGGGGGGGTCCACAGATACGCAGTATTTT	CASSWGGSTDTQYF
TRBJ1-4	few	TRBV2	.	TGTGCCAGCCACTCGGGGTACCCTGAGGAAAAACTGTTTTTT	CASHSGYPEEKLFF
TRBJ2-4	.	TRBV29-1	TRBD2	TGCAGCGCCCGGGGAGCGGGGGGCACCAACATTCAGTACTTC	CSARGAGGTNIQYF
TRBJ2-3	.	TRBV2	TRBD1	TGTGCCAGCAGTGAGCAAACAGGGGGTACGCAGTATTTT	CASSEQTGGTQYF
TRBJ2-3	few	TRBV5-6	TRBD1	TGTGCCAGCAGCTTCTTGGGACAGGCCACAGATACGCAGTATTTT	CASSFLGQATDTQYF